Detailed here is one TCR beta chain. Antigen: not known. These data are taken from a study of cytomegalovirus exposure and HLA in healthy donors. Study-wide results and limits: Within the approximately 110 validation repertoires, first-cohort TCR clusters tended to co-occur, according to a later analysis. There were a few CMV-associated chains whose specificity for CMV antigens was confirmed in vitro.

The CDR3 extends over 18 amino acids. Germline-derived CDR1 and CDR2 are SEHNR and FQNEAQ (reference sequence). V lost 7 bases to trimming and J lost 2 bases; unmatched junction nucleotides: 15. Method: immunoSEQ multiplex PCR; TCRdb's copy keeps in-frame clones and lacks some. The sample has approximately 210,000 clones, just over 85% seen once. V gene TRBV7-9 combines with J gene TRBJ2-2; 8 nucleotides agree with TRBD1. Sequenced input: PBMCs. This TCR derives from a young woman in good health and CMV-seronegative. CDR3 sequence: CASKPGQDQVPNTGELFF. CDR3 in DNA: TGTGCCAGCAAACCGGGACAGGACCAAGTTCCAAACACCGGGGAGCTGTTTTTT.